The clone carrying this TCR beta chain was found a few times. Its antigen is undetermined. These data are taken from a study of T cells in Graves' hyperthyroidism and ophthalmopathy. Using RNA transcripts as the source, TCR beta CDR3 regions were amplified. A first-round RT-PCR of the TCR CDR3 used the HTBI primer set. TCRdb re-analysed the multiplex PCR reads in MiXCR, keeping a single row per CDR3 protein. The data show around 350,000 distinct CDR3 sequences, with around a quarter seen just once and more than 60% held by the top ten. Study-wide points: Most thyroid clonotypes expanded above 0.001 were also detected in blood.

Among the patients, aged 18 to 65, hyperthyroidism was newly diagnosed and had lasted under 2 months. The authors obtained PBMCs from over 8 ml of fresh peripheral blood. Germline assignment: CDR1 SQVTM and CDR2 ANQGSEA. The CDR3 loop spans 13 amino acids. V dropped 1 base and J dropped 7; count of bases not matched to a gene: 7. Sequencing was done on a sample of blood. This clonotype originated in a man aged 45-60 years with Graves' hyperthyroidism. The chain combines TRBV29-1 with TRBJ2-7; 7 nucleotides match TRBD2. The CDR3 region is CSVEGSGGREQYF. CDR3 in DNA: TGCAGCGTTGAAGGTTCGGGGGGAAGAGAGCAGTACTTC.